Listed here are 19 T cell receptor beta chains from one sample, sequenced in a study of shared clonotypes between healthy human individuals. This table comes from immunoSEQ multiplex PCR, and its TCRdb copy is limited to in-frame clones, with some not included. The table includes roughly 1,800,000 clones, about 95% detected once. Naive CD8 cells lacked CD45RO, underwent positive selection for CCR7 and left out terminally differentiated effector memory CD45RA+ cells. Sequencing was carried out using naive CD8+ T cells sorted from blood. These TCRs come from a young man in good health.

The chain has TRBV29-1 and TRBJ2-7; TRBD1 aligns across 11 bases. CDR1 and CDR2 from the germline V gene are SQVTM and ANQGSEA. The CDR3 has 13 residues. Trimming at V came to 7 bases and at J to 4 bases, leaving 6 bases not matched to a gene. CDR3 DNA sequence: TGCAGCGGGGGACAGGGGGTGGAGTACGAGCAGTACTTC. Its protein product is CSGGQGVEYEQYF.

The table lists this clone with a few counts. V usage is TRBV6-6 and J usage is TRBJ1-2, with a tentative D call TRBD1 (5 bases). The CDR3 has 14 amino acids. The germline gives CDR1 MNHNY, CDR2 SVGAGI (reference sequence). Trimming cost V 0 bases and J 6 bases, with 11 bases left between them. As DNA, the CDR3 is TGTGCCAGCAGTTACTCATCGGGGGAAAATGGCTACACCTTC. Translated, it gives CASSYSSGENGYTF.

The CDR3 DNA is TGTGCCAGCGGGGACGGGGTAAGCTCCTACAATGAGCAGTTCTTC. It yields the protein CASGDGVSSYNEQFF. V usage is TRBV7-3 and J usage is TRBJ2-1, with D tentatively TRBD1 or TRBD2 (5 bases each). This CDR3 has 15 amino acids. With 8 bases removed from V and 0 bases from J, the gap between germline ends came to 14 bases. Germline loops: CDR1 SGHTA, CDR2 FQGTGA.

CDR3 loop: CSVARVAADTQYF. The CDR3 region has the DNA TGCAGCGTTGCTAGGGTAGCCGCAGATACGCAGTATTTT. The rearrangement joins TRBV29-1 to TRBJ2-3, with D uncertain. Germline V gene sequence: CDR1 SQVTM, CDR2 ANQGSEA. The CDR3 totals 13 residues. V lost 4 bases, J lost 4 bases, and 12 bases lay in between.

The chain carries TRBV13 and TRBJ1-2; D not resolved. The CDR3 contains 16 residues. V was shortened by 0 bases and J by 5 bases, with 16 bases between the two germline ends. The germline V gene encodes CDR1 PRHDT and CDR2 FYEKMQ (reference sequence). The CDR3 loop is CASSLGSQPPPYGYTF. Here the CDR3 DNA reads TGTGCCAGCAGCTTAGGGTCCCAACCTCCCCCTTATGGCTACACCTTC.

In regard to this clone: The sample contains more than one DNA sequence encoding this CDR3. The rearrangement links TRBV9 to TRBJ2-7; 12 bases map to TRBD2. This CDR3 region has 15 residues. Germline assignment: CDR1 SGDLS and CDR2 YYNGEE. V lost 0 bases and J lost 5; bases outside the gene matches: 3. In nucleotides, the CDR3 is TGTGCCAGCAGCGTAGGAGGACTAGCGGGACACGAGCAGTACTTC. This translates into CASSVGGLAGHEQYF.

The CDR3 bases are TGCGCCAGCAGCTTGGTTTGGGGCGCCGATACGCAGTATTTT. Amino acid sequence: CASSLVWGADTQYF. The chain joins TRBV5-1 to TRBJ2-3, with TRBD1 as a possible D gene (5 bases). This CDR3 region has 14 residues. The germline gives CDR1 SGHRS, CDR2 YFSETQ. Trimming pared 0 bases from V and 6 bases from J, leaving 11 bases between.

The chain uses TRBV19 and TRBJ2-1, with D maybe TRBD2 (6 bases). CDR1 is LNHDA, CDR2 SQIVND, per germline (reference sequence). The CDR3 contains 15 residues. Trimming took off 2 bases at V and 8 bases at J, with 16 bases between the two ends. In nucleotides, the CDR3 is TGTGCCAGTAGTATAATCGGGCTAGCGACGGATGAGCAGTTCTTC. This translates into CASSIIGLATDEQFF.

Comments on this clone: This sample also contains other DNA sequences that code for the same CDR3. The chain couples TRBV9 to TRBJ2-2; D gene unclear. The CDR3 has 13 amino acids. Trimming removed 7 bases at V and 1 base at J, with 8 bases between. Germline V gene lookup returns CDR1 SGDLS and CDR2 YYNGEE. The CDR3 region is CASHGLNTGELFF. CDR3 DNA: TGTGCCAGCCATGGGTTGAACACCGGGGAGCTGTTTTTT.

Concerning this clone itself: This sample also contains other DNA sequences that code for the same CDR3. The chain joins TRBV7-9 to TRBJ2-7, with D possibly TRBD1 on 6 matching bases. The CDR3 consists of 14 residues. Trimming stripped 5 bases from V and 3 bases from J, with 14 bases between. Germline CDR1 SEHNR, CDR2 FQNEAQ (reference sequence). CDR3 sequence reads: CASSPTTGFYEQYF. For the CDR3, the DNA is TGTGCCAGCAGCCCAACAACAGGGTTCTACGAGCAGTACTTC.

This clone was seen a single time. The V gene is TRBV5-4, the J gene TRBJ2-1; tentatively, D is TRBD1 (5 bases). The CDR3 runs to 14 residues. The germline CDR1 and CDR2 sequences are SGHNT and YYREEE (reference sequence). V was shortened by 3 bases and J by 7 bases, with 14 bases between the two germline ends. The CDR3, as DNA: TGTGCCAGCAGCTCTGTGGGGCTCGGGAATGAGCAGTTCTTC. This gives the protein CASSSVGLGNEQFF.

This clone showed up just a few times. The chain uses TRBV7-9 and TRBJ2-7, with TRBD1 matching 7 bases. The ends lost 5 bases at V and 2 bases at J; junction bases unmatched: 3. The CDR3 extends over 13 amino acids. The V gene's germline CDR1 is SEHNR and CDR2 FQNEAQ (reference sequence). The CDR3: CASSADRAYEQYF. The DNA of the CDR3 is TGTGCCAGCAGCGCAGACAGGGCCTACGAGCAGTACTTC.

The V gene is TRBV5-4, the J gene TRBJ2-7, with D possibly matching TRBD2 (6 bases). The CDR3 covers 13 residues. V lost 6 bases, J lost 5 bases, and 15 bases lay in between. The germline V gene has CDR1 SGHNT and CDR2 YYREEE (reference sequence). In DNA, the CDR3 is TGTGCCAGCACGGGGGAGCGACCCGACGAGCAGTACTTC. This translates into CASTGERPDEQYF.

The chain employs TRBV14 and TRBJ1-2; D is unclear. Trimming left V 2 bases short and J 4 bases short, with 14 bases between. CDR3 length: 15 amino acids. Per germline, CDR1 SGHDN and CDR2 FVKESK. The CDR3 region has the DNA TGTGCCAGCAGCCAACAAAGTCACCCCTTCTATGGCTACACCTTC. Translated: CASSQQSHPFYGYTF.

The chain links TRBV4-1 to TRBJ2-2, with 7 bases fitting TRBD2. The CDR3 is 14 residues long. V lost 2 bases and J lost 4; bases outside the gene matches: 1. Germline assignment: CDR1 MGHRA and CDR2 YSYEKL. The CDR3 sequence is CASSQLAATGELFF. The CDR3 DNA sequence: TGCGCCAGCAGCCAACTAGCGGCCACCGGGGAGCTGTTTTTT.

The chain combines TRBV6-6 with TRBJ2-1; D uncertain. Germline values: CDR1 MNHNY, CDR2 SVGAGI (reference sequence). Trimming cost V 0 bases and J 6 bases, with 6 bases left between them. The CDR3 has 13 residues. In nucleotides, the CDR3 is TGTGCCAGCAGTTACTCGTTCGGCAATGAGCAGTTCTTC. Translated, it gives CASSYSFGNEQFF.

The chain employs TRBV19 and TRBJ2-7; TRBD2 aligns across 9 bases. V trimming: 5 bases; J trimming: 3 bases; junction bases outside the gene matches: 5. The CDR3 is 14 amino acids. Germline-derived CDR1 and CDR2 are LNHDA and SQIVND (reference sequence). The CDR3 spells CASSATSGDYEQYF. DNA of the CDR3: TGTGCCAGTAGTGCGACTAGCGGTGACTACGAGCAGTACTTC.

The chain recombines TRBV2 with TRBJ2-7; D may be TRBD1 (5 bases). The CDR3 is 14 residues long. CDR1 and CDR2 (germline): SNHLY, FYNNEI. V was trimmed by 7 bases and J by 5 bases, leaving 18 bases between them. DNA for the CDR3: TGTGCCAGCATGCAGGGTTTTATTAAGGACGAGCAGTACTTC. Its protein is CASMQGFIKDEQYF.

This chain joins TRBV6-5 and TRBJ2-1; 10 nucleotides align to TRBD2. The CDR3 has 15 residues. With V trimmed by 5 bases and J by 3 bases, 4 bases remained unmatched. The germline CDR1 and CDR2 sequences are MNHEY and SVGAGI. In DNA form, the CDR3 reads TGTGCCAGCAGTCGGACTAGCGGAAACTACAATGAGCAGTTCTTC. Translated: CASSRTSGNYNEQFF.